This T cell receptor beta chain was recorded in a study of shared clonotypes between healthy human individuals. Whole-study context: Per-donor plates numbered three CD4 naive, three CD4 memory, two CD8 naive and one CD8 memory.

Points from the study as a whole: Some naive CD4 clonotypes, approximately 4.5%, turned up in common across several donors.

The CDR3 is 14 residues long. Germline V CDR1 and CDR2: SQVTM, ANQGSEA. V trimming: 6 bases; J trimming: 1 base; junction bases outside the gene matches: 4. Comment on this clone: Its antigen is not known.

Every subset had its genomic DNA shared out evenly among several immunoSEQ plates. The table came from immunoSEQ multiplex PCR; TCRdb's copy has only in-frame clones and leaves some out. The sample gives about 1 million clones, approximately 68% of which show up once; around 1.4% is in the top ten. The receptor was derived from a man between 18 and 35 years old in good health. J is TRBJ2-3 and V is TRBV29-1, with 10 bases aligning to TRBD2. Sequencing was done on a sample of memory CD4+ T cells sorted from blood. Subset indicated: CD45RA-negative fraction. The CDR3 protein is CSVVTSGGTDTQYF. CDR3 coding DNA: TGCAGCGTGGTAACTAGCGGGGGCACAGATACGCAGTATTTT.